This T cell receptor beta chain came from a study of regulatory T cells in long-lasting Graves disease. The time point: newly diagnosed GD, antithyroid drugs for less than 3 months. With RNA extracted from PBMCs as input, the TCR library was made. Broader study findings: The researchers studied only peripheral blood, not thyroid tissue.

iRepertoire HTBI primers and Arm-PCR of CDR3 regions built TCR beta libraries. TCRdb re-called the multiplex PCR reads through MiXCR, storing one row per CDR3 protein. The sample lists approximately 270,000 distinct CDR3 sequences; about 17% were seen once. This CDR3 has 21 amino acids. In germline, CDR1 is MGHRA, CDR2 YSYEKL. V lost 4 bases and J lost 0, with 31 bases in between. To note about this clonotype: Its antigen is still unknown.

The data were also submitted as part of a second study, on T cells in Graves' hyperthyroidism and ophthalmopathy. As that study records: A set of HTBI primers served as the primers for a first-round RT-PCR of the TCR CDR3. Onset of ophthalmopathy came a median 6.5 months after the model predicted it.

This rearrangement joins TRBV4-1 to TRBJ2-7; the D call may be TRBD1 or TRBD2 (6 bases each). This sequence was found in a woman in her 30s with Graves disease. This sample comprised peripheral blood mononuclear cells (PBMCs), obtained at new diagnosis, from a patient treated with antithyroid drugs. CDR3 DNA sequence: TGCGCCAGCAGCCCGTGGCTATGGGCGGAGATCGGGGGCCAAAGCTCCTACGAGCAGTACTTC. Translation: CASSPWLWAEIGGQSSYEQYF.